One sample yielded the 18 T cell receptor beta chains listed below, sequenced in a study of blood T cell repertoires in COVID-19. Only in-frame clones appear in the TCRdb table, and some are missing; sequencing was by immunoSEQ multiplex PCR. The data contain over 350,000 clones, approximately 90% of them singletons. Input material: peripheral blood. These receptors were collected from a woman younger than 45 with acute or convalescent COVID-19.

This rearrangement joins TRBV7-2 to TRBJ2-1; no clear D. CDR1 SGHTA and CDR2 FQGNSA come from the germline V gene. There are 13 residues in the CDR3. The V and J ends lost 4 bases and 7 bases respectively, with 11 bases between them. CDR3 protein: CASSSTQLNEQFF. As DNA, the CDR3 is TGTGCCAGCAGCTCAACACAACTAAATGAGCAGTTCTTC. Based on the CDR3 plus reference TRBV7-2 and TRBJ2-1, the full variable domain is GAGVSQSPSNKVTEKGKDVELRCDPISGHTALYWYRQSLGQGLEFLIYFQGNSAPDKSGLPSDRFSAERTGGSVSTLTIQRTQQEDSAVYLCASSSTQLNEQFFGPGTRLTVL.

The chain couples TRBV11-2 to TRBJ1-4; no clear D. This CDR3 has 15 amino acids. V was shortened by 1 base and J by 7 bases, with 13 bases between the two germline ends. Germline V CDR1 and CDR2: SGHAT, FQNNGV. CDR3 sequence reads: CASSLGYGDFEKLFF. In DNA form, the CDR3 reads TGTGCCAGCAGCTTAGGGTACGGGGATTTTGAAAAACTGTTTTTT.

CDR3 loop: CRTRDTEAFF. In DNA form, the CDR3 reads TGCCGGACCAGGGACACTGAAGCTTTCTTT. V usage is TRBV29-1 and J usage is TRBJ1-1, with a weak D call TRBD1 (5 bases). The CDR3 consists of 10 residues. The germline CDR1 and CDR2 sequences are SQVTM and ANQGSEA.

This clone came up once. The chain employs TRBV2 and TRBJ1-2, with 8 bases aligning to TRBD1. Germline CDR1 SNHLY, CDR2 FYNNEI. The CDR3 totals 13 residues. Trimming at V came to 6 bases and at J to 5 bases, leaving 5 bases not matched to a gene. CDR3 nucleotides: TGTGCCAGCAGCGAGGACAGGGAATATGGCTACACCTTC. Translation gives CASSEDREYGYTF.

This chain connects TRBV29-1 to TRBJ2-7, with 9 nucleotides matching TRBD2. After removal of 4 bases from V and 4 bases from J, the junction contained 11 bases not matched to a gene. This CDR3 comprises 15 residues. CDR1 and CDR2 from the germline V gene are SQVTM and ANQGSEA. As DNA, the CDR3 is TGCAGCGTTGGTTCGCGCGGGGGGGCTGCGTACGAGCAGTACTTC. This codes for CSVGSRGGAAYEQYF.

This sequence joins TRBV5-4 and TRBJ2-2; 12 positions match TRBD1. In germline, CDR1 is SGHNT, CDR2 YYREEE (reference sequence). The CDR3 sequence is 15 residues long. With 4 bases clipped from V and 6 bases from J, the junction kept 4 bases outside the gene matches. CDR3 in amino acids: CASSQGTGGPGELFF. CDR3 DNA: TGTGCCAGCAGCCAAGGGACAGGGGGCCCCGGGGAGCTGTTTTTT.

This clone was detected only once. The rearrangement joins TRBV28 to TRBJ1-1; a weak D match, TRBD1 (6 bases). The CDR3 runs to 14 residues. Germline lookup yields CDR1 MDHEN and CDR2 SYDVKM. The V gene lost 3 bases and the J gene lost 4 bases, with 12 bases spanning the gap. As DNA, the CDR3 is TGTGCCAGCAGTTTGGGGGCGCAGGGCACTGAAGCTTTCTTT. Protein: CASSLGAQGTEAFF.

The CDR3 is CASSSRYEQYF. DNA of the CDR3: TGTGCCAGCAGTAGCCGGTACGAGCAGTACTTC. This rearrangement joins TRBV6-2 or TRBV6-3 to TRBJ2-7; no firm D call. Germline-derived CDR1 and CDR2 are MNHEY and SVGEGT. The CDR3 extends over 11 amino acids. The ends were cut back, 5 bases at V and 4 bases at J, with 6 bases in the middle.

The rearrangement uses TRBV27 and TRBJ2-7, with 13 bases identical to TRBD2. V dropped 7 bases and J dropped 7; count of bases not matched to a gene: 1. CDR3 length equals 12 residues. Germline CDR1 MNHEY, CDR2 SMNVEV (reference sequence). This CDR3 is CASKLAGGEQYF. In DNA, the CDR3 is TGTGCCAGCAAACTAGCGGGGGGGGAGCAGTACTTC.

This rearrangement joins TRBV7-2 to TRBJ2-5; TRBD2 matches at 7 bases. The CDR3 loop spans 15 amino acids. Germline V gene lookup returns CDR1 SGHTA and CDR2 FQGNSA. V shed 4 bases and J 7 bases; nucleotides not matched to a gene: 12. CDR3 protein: CASSSESGAGRTQYF. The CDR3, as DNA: TGTGCCAGCAGCTCGGAAAGCGGGGCCGGGAGGACCCAGTACTTC. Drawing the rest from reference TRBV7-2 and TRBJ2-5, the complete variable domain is GAGVSQSPSNKVTEKGKDVELRCDPISGHTALYWYRQSLGQGLEFLIYFQGNSAPDKSGLPSDRFSAERTGGSVSTLTIQRTQQEDSAVYLCASSSESGAGRTQYFGPGTRLLVL.

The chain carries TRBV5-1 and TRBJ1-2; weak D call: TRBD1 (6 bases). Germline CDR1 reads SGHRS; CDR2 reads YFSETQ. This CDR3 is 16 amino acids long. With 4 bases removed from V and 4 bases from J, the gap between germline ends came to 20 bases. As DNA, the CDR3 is TGCGCCAGCAGCCCGGCTACAGGGACCCTAACCTATGGCTACACCTTC. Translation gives CASSPATGTLTYGYTF.

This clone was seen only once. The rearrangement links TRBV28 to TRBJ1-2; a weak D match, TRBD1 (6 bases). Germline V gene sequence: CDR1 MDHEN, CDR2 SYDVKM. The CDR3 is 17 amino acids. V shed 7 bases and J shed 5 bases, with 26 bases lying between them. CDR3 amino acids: CASTETGSQSRGYGYTF. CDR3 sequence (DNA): TGTGCCAGCACCGAAACAGGGAGTCAATCAAGGGGTTATGGCTACACCTTC.

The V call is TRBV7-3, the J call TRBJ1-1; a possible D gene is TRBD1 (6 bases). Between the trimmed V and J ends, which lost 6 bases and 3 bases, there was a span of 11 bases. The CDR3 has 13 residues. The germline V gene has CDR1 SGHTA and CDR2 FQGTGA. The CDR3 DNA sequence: TGTGCCAGCAGATTGGACAGTTACACTGAAGCTTTCTTT. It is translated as CASRLDSYTEAFF.

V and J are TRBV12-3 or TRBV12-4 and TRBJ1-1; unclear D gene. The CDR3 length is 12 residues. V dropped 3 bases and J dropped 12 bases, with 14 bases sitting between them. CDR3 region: CASSFRRGETFF. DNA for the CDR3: TGTGCCAGCAGTTTTCGGCGCGGGGAAACTTTCTTT.

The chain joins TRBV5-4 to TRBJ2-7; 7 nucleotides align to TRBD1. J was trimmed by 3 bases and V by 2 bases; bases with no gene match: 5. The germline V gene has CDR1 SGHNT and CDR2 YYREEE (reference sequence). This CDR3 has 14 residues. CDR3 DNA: TGTGCCAGCAGCTTTGGACAGGCTAGCTACGAGCAGTACTTC. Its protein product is CASSFGQASYEQYF.

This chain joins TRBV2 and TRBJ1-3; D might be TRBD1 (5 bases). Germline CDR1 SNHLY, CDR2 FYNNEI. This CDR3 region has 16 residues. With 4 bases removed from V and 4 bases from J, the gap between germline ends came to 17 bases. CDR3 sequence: CASSARARASGNTIYF. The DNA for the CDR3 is TGTGCCAGCAGTGCCAGGGCCAGGGCTTCAGGAAACACCATATATTTT.

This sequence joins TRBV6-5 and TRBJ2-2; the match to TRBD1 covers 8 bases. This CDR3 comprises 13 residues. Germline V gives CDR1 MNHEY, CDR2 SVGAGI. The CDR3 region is CGTGQANTGELFF. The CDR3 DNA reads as TGTGGTACGGGACAGGCAAACACCGGGGAGCTGTTTTTT.

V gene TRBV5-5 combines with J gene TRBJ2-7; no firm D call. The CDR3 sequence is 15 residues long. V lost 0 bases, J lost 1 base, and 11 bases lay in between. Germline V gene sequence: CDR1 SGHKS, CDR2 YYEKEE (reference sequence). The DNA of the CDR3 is TGTGCCAGCAGCTTGGGACCGACAATATCCTACGAGCAGTACTTC. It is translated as CASSLGPTISYEQYF.